This T cell receptor beta chain was obtained from a study of T cell changes during pregnancy in multiple sclerosis. Assay used: immunoSEQ multiplex PCR; TCRdb lists only in-frame clones, some missing. The table lists about 38,000 clones, around 90% of them singletons. On this clone: Distinct nucleotide sequences in the sample also encode this CDR3.

CDR3 length: 16 amino acids. Germline V lookup: CDR1 SGHRS, CDR2 YFSETQ. J gave up 2 bases and V 4 bases, and 6 bases lay outside the gene matches. The specimen was CD4+ T cells from peripheral blood mononuclear cells, collected before pregnancy. This rearrangement joins TRBV5-1 to TRBJ2-3, with 11 bases fitting TRBD2. This receptor was obtained from a female donor with multiple sclerosis, enrolled in a pregnancy study. As DNA, the CDR3 is TGCGCCAGCAGCCCCGGGACTAGCGGTTACACAGATACGCAGTATTTT. Its translation is CASSPGTSGYTDTQYF.